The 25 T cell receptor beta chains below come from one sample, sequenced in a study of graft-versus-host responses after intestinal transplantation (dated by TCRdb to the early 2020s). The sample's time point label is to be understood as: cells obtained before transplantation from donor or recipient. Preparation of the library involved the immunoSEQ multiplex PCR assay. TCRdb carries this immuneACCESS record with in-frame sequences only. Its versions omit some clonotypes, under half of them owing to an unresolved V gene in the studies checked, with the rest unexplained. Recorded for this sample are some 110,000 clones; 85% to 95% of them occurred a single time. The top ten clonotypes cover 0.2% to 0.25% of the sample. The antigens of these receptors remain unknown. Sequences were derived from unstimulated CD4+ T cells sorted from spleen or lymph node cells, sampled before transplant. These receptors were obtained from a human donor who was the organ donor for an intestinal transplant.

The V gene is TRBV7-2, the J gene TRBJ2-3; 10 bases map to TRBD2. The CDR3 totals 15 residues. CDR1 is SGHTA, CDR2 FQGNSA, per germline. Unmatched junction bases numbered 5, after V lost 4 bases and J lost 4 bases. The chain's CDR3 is CASSSAGGGPDTQYF. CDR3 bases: TGTGCCAGCAGCTCAGCGGGAGGGGGGCCAGATACGCAGTATTTT.

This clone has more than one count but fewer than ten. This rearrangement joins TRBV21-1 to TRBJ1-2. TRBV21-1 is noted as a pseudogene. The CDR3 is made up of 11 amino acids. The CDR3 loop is CASTRAYGYTF. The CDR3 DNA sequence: TGTGCCAGCACGAGGGCCTATGGCTACACCTTC.

In DNA form, the CDR3 reads TGTGCCAGCAGTTACTCGCAGGGGGCCCATGGCTACACCTTC. Amino acids: CASSYSQGAHGYTF. This chain uses TRBV6-6 with TRBJ1-2; 8 nucleotides align to TRBD1. Germline V gene sequence: CDR1 MNHNY, CDR2 SVGAGI (reference sequence). This CDR3 is built from 14 residues. The ends lost 0 bases at V and 6 bases at J; junction bases unmatched: 3.

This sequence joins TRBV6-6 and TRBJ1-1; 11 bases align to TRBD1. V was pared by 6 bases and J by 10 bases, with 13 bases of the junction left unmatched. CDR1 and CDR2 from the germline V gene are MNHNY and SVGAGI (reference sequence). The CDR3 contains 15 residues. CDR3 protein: CASRQPGTGGIGAFF. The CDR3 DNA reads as TGTGCCAGCAGACAACCCGGGACAGGGGGGATCGGAGCTTTCTTT.

The CDR3 sequence: CASSPLGETQYF. CDR3 sequence (DNA): TGTGCCAGCAGTCCACTCGGTGAGACCCAGTACTTC. This chain joins TRBV27 and TRBJ2-5; no definite D call. V was cut by 5 bases and J by 5 bases, with 9 bases left in between. Germline V gene lookup returns CDR1 MNHEY and CDR2 SMNVEV (reference sequence). The CDR3 consists of 12 residues.

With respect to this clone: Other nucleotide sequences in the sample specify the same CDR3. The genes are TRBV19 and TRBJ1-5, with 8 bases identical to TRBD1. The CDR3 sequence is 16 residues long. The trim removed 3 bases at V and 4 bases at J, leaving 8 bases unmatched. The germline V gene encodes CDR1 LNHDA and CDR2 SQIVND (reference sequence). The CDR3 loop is CASSIGTGGGNQPQHF. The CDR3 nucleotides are TGTGCCAGTAGTATTGGGACAGGCGGAGGGAATCAGCCCCAGCATTTT.

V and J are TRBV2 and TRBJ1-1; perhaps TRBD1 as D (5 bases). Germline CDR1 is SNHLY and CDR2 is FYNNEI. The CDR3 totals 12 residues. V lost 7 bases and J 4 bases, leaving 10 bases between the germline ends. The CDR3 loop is CASNRQFTEAFF. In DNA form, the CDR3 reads TGTGCCAGCAACAGACAGTTCACTGAAGCTTTCTTT.

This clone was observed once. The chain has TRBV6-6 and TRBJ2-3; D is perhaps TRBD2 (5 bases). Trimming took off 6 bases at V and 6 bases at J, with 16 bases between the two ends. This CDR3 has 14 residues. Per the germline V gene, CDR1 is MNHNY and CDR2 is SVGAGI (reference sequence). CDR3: CASSPSGMRDTQYF. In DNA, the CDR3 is TGTGCCAGCAGCCCCTCGGGGATGAGGGATACGCAGTATTTT.

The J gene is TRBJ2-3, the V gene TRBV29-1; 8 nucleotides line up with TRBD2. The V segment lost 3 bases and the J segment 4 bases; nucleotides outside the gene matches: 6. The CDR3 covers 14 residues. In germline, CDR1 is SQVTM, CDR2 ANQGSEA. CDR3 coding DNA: TGCAGCGTTGATCGGGGGGGAGACGCAGATACGCAGTATTTT. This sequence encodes CSVDRGGDADTQYF.

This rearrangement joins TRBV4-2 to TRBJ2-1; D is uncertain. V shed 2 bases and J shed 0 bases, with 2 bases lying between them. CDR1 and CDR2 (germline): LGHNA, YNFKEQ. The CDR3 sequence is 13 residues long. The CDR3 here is CASSQLSYNEQFF. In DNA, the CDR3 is TGTGCCAGCAGCCAACTCTCCTACAATGAGCAGTTCTTC.

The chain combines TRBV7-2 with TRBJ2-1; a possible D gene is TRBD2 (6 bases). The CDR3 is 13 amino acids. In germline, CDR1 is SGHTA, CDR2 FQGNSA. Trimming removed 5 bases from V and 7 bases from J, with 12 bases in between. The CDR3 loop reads CASSLSGLNEQFF. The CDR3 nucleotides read TGTGCCAGCAGCCTAAGCGGGCTGAATGAGCAGTTCTTC. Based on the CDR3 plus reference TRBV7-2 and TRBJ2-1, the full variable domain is GAGVSQSPSNKVTEKGKDVELRCDPISGHTALYWYRQSLGQGLEFLIYFQGNSAPDKSGLPSDRFSAERTGGSVSTLTIQRTQQEDSAVYLCASSLSGLNEQFFGPGTRLTVL.

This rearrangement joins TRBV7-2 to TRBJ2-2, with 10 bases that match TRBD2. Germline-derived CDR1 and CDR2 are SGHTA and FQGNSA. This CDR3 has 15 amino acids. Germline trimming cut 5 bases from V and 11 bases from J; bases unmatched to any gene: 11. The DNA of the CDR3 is TGTGCCAGCAGCCCGGTGGCTAGCGGGAGTGGAGAGCTGTTTTTT. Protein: CASSPVASGSGELFF. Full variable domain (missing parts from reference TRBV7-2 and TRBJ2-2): GAGVSQSPSNKVTEKGKDVELRCDPISGHTALYWYRQSLGQGLEFLIYFQGNSAPDKSGLPSDRFSAERTGGSVSTLTIQRTQQEDSAVYLCASSPVASGSGELFFGEGSRLTVL.

The CDR3 here is CAMGQGEWTDTQYF. The CDR3, as DNA: TGTGCCATGGGACAGGGGGAATGGACAGATACGCAGTATTTT. This chain joins TRBV10-3 and TRBJ2-3, with 11 positions matching TRBD1. The CDR3 contains 14 residues. With 9 bases clipped from V and 3 bases from J, the junction kept 5 bases outside the gene matches. Germline CDR1 is ENHRY and CDR2 is SYGVKD.

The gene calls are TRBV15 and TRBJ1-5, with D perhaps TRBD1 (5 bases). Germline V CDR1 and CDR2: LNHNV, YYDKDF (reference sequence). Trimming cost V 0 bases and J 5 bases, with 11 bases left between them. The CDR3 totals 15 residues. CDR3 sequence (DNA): TGTGCCACCAGCAGAGAAGGGCGGGGGGATCAGCCCCAGCATTTT. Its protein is CATSREGRGDQPQHF. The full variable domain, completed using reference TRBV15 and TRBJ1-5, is DAMVIQNPRYQVTQFGKPVTLSCSQTLNHNVMYWYQQKSSQAPKLLFHYYDKDFNNEADTPDNFQSRRPNTSFCFLDIRSPGLGDTAMYLCATSREGRGDQPQHFGDGTRLSIL.

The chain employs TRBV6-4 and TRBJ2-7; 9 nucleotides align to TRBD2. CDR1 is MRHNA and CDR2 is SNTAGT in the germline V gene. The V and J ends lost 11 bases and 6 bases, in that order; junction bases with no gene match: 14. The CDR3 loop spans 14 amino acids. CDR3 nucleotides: TGTGCCCCTGGAACGTGGCGGGAGGGGGGCGAGCAGTACTTC. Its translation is CAPGTWREGGEQYF.

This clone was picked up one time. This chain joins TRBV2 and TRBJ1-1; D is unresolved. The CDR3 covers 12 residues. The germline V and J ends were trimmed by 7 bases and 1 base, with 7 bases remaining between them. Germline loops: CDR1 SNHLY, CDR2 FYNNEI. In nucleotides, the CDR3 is TGTGCCAGCATTGAGAGGAACACTGAAGCTTTCTTT. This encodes CASIERNTEAFF.

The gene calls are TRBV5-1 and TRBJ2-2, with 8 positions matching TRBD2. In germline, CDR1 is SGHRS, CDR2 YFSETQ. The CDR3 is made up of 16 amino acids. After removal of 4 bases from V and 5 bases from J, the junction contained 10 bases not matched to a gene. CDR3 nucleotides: TGCGCCAGCAGCCAGGCGGCAGCGGGAGTTACCGGGGAGCTGTTTTTT. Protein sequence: CASSQAAAGVTGELFF. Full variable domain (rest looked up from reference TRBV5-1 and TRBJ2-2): KAGVTQTPRYLIKTRGQQVTLSCSPISGHRSVSWYQQTPGQGLQFLFEYFSETQRNKGNFPGRFSGRQFSNSRSEMNVSTLELGDSALYLCASSQAAAGVTGELFFGEGSRLTVL.

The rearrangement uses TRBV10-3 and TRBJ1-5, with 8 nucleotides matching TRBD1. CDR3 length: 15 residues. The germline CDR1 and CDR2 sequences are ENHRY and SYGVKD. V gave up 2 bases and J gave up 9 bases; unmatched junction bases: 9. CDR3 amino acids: CAISERTGSSPPQHF. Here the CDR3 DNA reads TGTGCCATCAGTGAGAGGACAGGGAGCTCGCCGCCCCAGCATTTT.

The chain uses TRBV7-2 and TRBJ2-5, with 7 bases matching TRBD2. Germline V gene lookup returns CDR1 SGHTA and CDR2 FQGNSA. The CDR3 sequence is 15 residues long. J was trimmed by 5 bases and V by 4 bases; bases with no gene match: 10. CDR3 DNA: TGTGCCAGCAGCTACCCCTCGGGACTACAGGAGACCCAGTACTTC. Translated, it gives CASSYPSGLQETQYF.

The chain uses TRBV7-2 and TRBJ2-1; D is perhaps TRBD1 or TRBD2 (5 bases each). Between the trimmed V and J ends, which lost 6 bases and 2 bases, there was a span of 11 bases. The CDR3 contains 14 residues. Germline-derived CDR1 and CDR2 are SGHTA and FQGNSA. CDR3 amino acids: CASRGESTYNEQFF. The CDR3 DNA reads TGTGCCAGCAGGGGGGAATCGACCTACAATGAGCAGTTCTTC.

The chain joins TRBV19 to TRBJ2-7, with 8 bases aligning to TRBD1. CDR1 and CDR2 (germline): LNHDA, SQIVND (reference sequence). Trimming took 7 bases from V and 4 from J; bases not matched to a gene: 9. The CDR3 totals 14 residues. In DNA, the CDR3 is TGTGCCAGTATGGCCCGGACAGGGATATACGAGCAGTACTTC. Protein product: CASMARTGIYEQYF.

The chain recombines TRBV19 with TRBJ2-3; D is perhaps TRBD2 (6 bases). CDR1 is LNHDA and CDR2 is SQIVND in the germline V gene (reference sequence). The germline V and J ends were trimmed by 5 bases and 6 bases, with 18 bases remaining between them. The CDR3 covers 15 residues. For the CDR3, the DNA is TGTGCCAGTAGTTCACCGGGACTCTCCCGGGATACGCAGTATTTT. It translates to CASSSPGLSRDTQYF.

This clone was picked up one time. The CDR3 region is CAISEIYGNQPQHF. The DNA for the CDR3 is TGTGCCATCAGTGAAATCTACGGGAATCAGCCCCAGCATTTT. The rearrangement uses TRBV10-3 and TRBJ1-5, with unresolved D. This CDR3 has 14 residues. Looked up from germline, CDR1 is ENHRY and CDR2 is SYGVKD. Trimming stripped 3 bases from V and 4 bases from J, with 10 bases between.

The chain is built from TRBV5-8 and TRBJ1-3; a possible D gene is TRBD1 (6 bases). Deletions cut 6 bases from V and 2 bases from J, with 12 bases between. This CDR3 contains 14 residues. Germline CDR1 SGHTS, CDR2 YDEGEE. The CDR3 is CASKFRGAGNTIYF. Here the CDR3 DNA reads TGTGCCAGCAAATTCAGGGGAGCTGGAAACACCATATATTTT.

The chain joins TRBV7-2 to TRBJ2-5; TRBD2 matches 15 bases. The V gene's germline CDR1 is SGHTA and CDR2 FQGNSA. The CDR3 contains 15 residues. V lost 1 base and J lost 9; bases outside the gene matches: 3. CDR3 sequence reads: CASSLDGTSGRSQYF. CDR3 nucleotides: TGTGCCAGCAGCTTAGATGGGACTAGCGGGAGGTCCCAGTACTTC.